The 16 T cell receptor beta chains below were found in one sample sequenced in a study of T-cell reconstitution after alpha-beta-depleted transplantation in children. TCRbeta library preparation incorporated unique molecular identifiers. Via MiXCR, TCRdb re-called the PCR reads, giving one row per CDR3 protein. The table lists approximately 800,000 distinct CDR3 sequences, about 15% of them singletons. Here the sequenced sample was PBMCs, mostly from graft donor cells, taken 360 days after TCRalphabeta/CD19-depleted stem cell transplant. These receptors all come from a male patient younger than 18 who had a stem cell transplant for acute lymphoblastic leukemia, so the T cells may come from the graft donor.

At least ten counts were recorded for this clonotype. The genes are TRBV7-3 and TRBJ2-3; 9 positions agree with TRBD2. Trimming took 4 bases from V and 1 from J; bases not matched to a gene: 3. Germline CDR1 reads SGHTA; CDR2 reads FQGTGA. This CDR3 is 15 amino acids long. This CDR3 is CASSSRTSGTDTQYF. In nucleotides, the CDR3 is TGTGCCAGCAGCTCGAGGACTAGCGGCACAGATACGCAGTATTTT.

The table lists this clonotype with many counts. V and J are TRBV12-3 or TRBV12-4 and TRBJ2-1; D gene uncertain. The germline V and J ends were trimmed by 5 bases and 10 bases, with 15 bases remaining between them. This CDR3 region has 13 residues. The CDR3 DNA sequence: TGTGCCAGCAGTCACATTAGCCCAGGAGAGCAGTTCTTC. It yields the protein CASSHISPGEQFF.

This clonotype was observed many times. This sequence joins TRBV27 and TRBJ2-7; D unclear. Germline CDR1 MNHEY, CDR2 SMNVEV (reference sequence). The CDR3 runs to 17 residues. V was shortened by 8 bases and J by 3 bases, with 26 bases between the two germline ends. CDR3 in amino acids: CASQFYAGRKGLYEQYF. CDR3 DNA: TGTGCCAGCCAGTTTTATGCCGGGCGCAAAGGGCTCTACGAGCAGTACTTC.

To note about this clonotype: This may be a read error, as it is one base from a much larger clone. This chain links TRBV12-3 or TRBV12-4 with TRBJ1-2; 7 bases are shared with TRBD1. The length of the CDR3 is 14 residues. V gave up 3 bases and J gave up 4 bases; unmatched junction bases: 5. As DNA, the CDR3 is TGTGCCAGCAGTTTGGGACAGAATTTCTATGGCTACACCTTC. It encodes CASSLGQNFYGYTF.

In this sample, this clonotype turned up many times. V usage is TRBV5-1 and J usage is TRBJ2-3; possible D gene TRBD1, 5 bases. There are 16 residues in the CDR3. CDR1 and CDR2 from the germline V gene are SGHRS and YFSETQ. V lost 2 bases, J lost 2 bases, and 15 bases lay in between. The CDR3 is CASSLGPDRATDTQYF. The CDR3 DNA follows: TGCGCCAGCAGCTTAGGCCCCGACAGAGCCACAGATACGCAGTATTTT. The full variable domain, its missing parts supplied by reference TRBV5-1 and TRBJ2-3, is KAGVTQTPRYLIKTRGQQVTLSCSPISGHRSVSWYQQTPGQGLQFLFEYFSETQRNKGNFPGRFSGRQFSNSRSEMNVSTLELGDSALYLCASSLGPDRATDTQYFGPGTRLTVL.

This clonotype was observed a handful of times. V is TRBV4-2 and J is TRBJ2-1; D possibly corresponds to TRBD2 (6 bases). Trimming pared 1 base from V and 0 bases from J, leaving 25 bases between. Germline loops: CDR1 LGHNA, CDR2 YNFKEQ. This CDR3 is built from 21 residues. The CDR3: CASSQVIGPAGRPSSYNEQFF. CDR3 sequence (DNA): TGTGCCAGCAGCCAAGTTATCGGTCCAGCGGGCCGACCGAGCTCCTACAATGAGCAGTTCTTC.

Only a few counts were recorded for this clonotype. This sequence joins TRBV18 and TRBJ2-2; 8 nucleotides line up with TRBD2. The CDR3 contains 15 residues. V dropped 3 bases and J dropped 1; count of bases not matched to a gene: 1. Germline CDR1 KGHSH, CDR2 LQKENI. The CDR3 is CASSPAGGNTGELFF. CDR3 nucleotides: TGTGCCAGCTCACCGGCGGGAGGGAACACCGGGGAGCTGTTTTTT. Combining the CDR3 with reference TRBV18 and TRBJ2-2 gives the whole variable domain NAGVMQNPRHLVRRRGQEARLRCSPMKGHSHVYWYRQLPEEGLKFMVYLQKENIIDESGMPKERFSAEFPKEGPSILRIQQVVRGDSAAYFCASSPAGGNTGELFFGEGSRLTVL.

This clonotype was found a few times. The J gene is TRBJ2-3, the V gene TRBV5-1; 10 bases fit TRBD1. After removal of 4 bases from V and 5 bases from J, the junction contained 7 bases not matched to a gene. Germline CDR1 SGHRS, CDR2 YFSETQ. CDR3 size: 15 residues. The CDR3 DNA is TGCGCCAGCAGCACGGGACAGGGGACGATAGATACGCAGTATTTT. Residues: CASSTGQGTIDTQYF.

This clonotype was observed a few times. This rearrangement joins TRBV9 to TRBJ1-2; D unresolved. Germline assignment: CDR1 SGDLS and CDR2 YYNGEE. The CDR3 runs 14 residues. Deletions cut 0 bases from V and 2 bases from J, with 8 bases between. The CDR3 protein is CASSVAVGNYGYTF. CDR3 sequence (DNA): TGTGCCAGCAGCGTAGCTGTGGGGAACTATGGCTACACCTTC.

For this clonotype: It may be a read error: a sequence one base away is much more abundant. This CDR3 fails to terminate in the conserved phenylalanine or tryptophan, so it likely reflects a read error. V gene TRBV24-1 combines with J gene TRBJ2-3; the match to TRBD2 covers 13 bases. Per germline, CDR1 KGHDR and CDR2 SFDVKD. V was clipped by 4 bases and J by 0 bases; unmatched bases: 6. This CDR3 comprises 18 residues. The CDR3 is CATSEPGLAGLSTDTQYY. DNA of the CDR3: TGTGCCACCAGTGAACCGGGACTAGCGGGGTTGAGCACAGATACGCAGTATTAT.

This clonotype was found a few times. This rearrangement joins TRBV5-1 to TRBJ1-1; D is perhaps TRBD1 (6 bases). The CDR3 has 17 amino acids. Trimming left V 2 bases short and J 5 bases short, with 22 bases between. The germline V gene has CDR1 SGHRS and CDR2 YFSETQ. CDR3 amino acids: CASSLHREIERRTEAFF. In DNA form, the CDR3 reads TGCGCCAGCAGCTTACACAGGGAGATCGAAAGGCGGACTGAAGCTTTCTTT.

This clonotype came up many times. This chain uses TRBV11-2 with TRBJ2-1; tentative D call: TRBD2 (5 bases). Trimming removed 0 bases from V and 9 bases from J, with 9 bases in between. The length of the CDR3 is 13 residues. Germline V CDR1 and CDR2: SGHAT, FQNNGV. CDR3 coding DNA: TGTGCCAGCAGCTTAGATCTAGCAAGTGAGCAGTTCTTC. Its protein product is CASSLDLASEQFF.

This clonotype was seen at least ten times. The chain is built from TRBV18 and TRBJ2-7; D gene ambiguous. The CDR3 is made up of 13 amino acids. The V gene's germline CDR1 is KGHSH and CDR2 LQKENI. The V gene lost 8 bases and the J gene lost 2 bases, with 13 bases spanning the gap. The CDR3 DNA sequence: TGTGCCAGCAGCCCCGGACGGGCCTACGAGCAGTACTTC. Amino acid sequence: CASSPGRAYEQYF. Using reference TRBV18 and TRBJ2-7 for the parts outside the CDR3, the full variable domain is NAGVMQNPRHLVRRRGQEARLRCSPMKGHSHVYWYRQLPEEGLKFMVYLQKENIIDESGMPKERFSAEFPKEGPSILRIQQVVRGDSAAYFCASSPGRAYEQYFGPGTRLTVT.

This clonotype was recorded a few times. The V call is TRBV20-1, the J call TRBJ1-6; tentatively, D is TRBD1 (5 bases). Germline V CDR1 and CDR2: DFQATT, SNEGSKA (reference sequence). V gave up 0 bases and J gave up 8 bases, with 11 bases separating them. The CDR3 runs 14 residues. This CDR3 reads CSAREGRADSPLHF. The DNA of the CDR3 is TGCAGTGCTAGAGAGGGCAGGGCTGATTCACCCCTCCACTTT.

This clonotype turned up a few times. The rearrangement uses TRBV20-1 and TRBJ1-1; D gene uncertain. Germline loops: CDR1 DFQATT, CDR2 SNEGSKA (reference sequence). The CDR3 spans 12 residues. Trimming pared 5 bases from V and 1 base from J, leaving 8 bases between. The CDR3 DNA is TGCAGTGCTTACCAAGGGAACACTGAAGCTTTCTTT. Protein: CSAYQGNTEAFF.

The table lists this clonotype with many counts. This chain connects TRBV9 to TRBJ2-7; 8 bases are shared with TRBD2. Germline V CDR1 and CDR2: SGDLS, YYNGEE. J was trimmed by 5 bases and V by 5 bases; bases with no gene match: 6. This CDR3 has 13 residues. CDR3 amino acids: CASRASGSNEQYF. In nucleotides, the CDR3 is TGTGCCAGCAGGGCCAGCGGGAGCAACGAGCAGTACTTC.